Following are 16 T cell receptor beta chains from one sample sequenced in a study of memory CD4+ T cells and cytomegalovirus serostatus (dated by TCRdb to the late 2010s). Single viable CD3+CD4+CD8-CD45RO+ cells were sorted as memory CD4+ T cells on a FACSAria II. Preparation of the library involved the immunoSEQ multiplex PCR assay. As stored in TCRdb, this immuneACCESS dataset retains in-frame rearrangements with V and J assigned. A fraction of the clones does not appear; measured against another copy, unresolved V genes explain less than half of the discrepancy, and the remainder lacks a known reason. The sample contains more than 45,000 clones, around 78% of them found a single time. Jointly, the top ten make up 0.75% to 0.9% of the sample. The sequenced sample was memory CD4+ T cells from blood. These receptors originate from an adult in good health and CMV-seronegative.

The rearrangement uses TRBV5-6 and TRBJ1-2, with D uncertain. The V end lost 2 bases, the J end lost 0 bases, and 8 bases lay between the germline ends. This CDR3 is built from 14 residues. Germline CDR1 is SGHDT and CDR2 is YYEEEE. For the CDR3, the DNA is TGTGCCAGCAGCTTCCCGGGAACTAACTATGGCTACACCTTC. This gives the protein CASSFPGTNYGYTF.

The CDR3 loop is CASSVGDTGLGTQYF. Here the CDR3 DNA reads TGTGCCAGCAGCGTGGGGGATACAGGGTTAGGGACCCAGTACTTC. The chain has TRBV5-8 and TRBJ2-5, with D possibly TRBD1 on 6 matching bases. The CDR3 is made up of 15 amino acids. Germline lookup yields CDR1 SGHTS and CDR2 YDEGEE. Trimming pared 4 bases from V and 7 bases from J, leaving 20 bases between.

This clone was observed a single time. The chain is built from TRBV14 and TRBJ2-7; D unresolved. The CDR3 totals 13 residues. Germline V gene data show CDR1 as SGHDN and CDR2 as FVKESK. Trimming took 4 bases from V and 6 from J, leaving 13 bases between them. CDR3: CASSLQTSGEQYF. DNA for the CDR3: TGTGCCAGCAGCCTTCAAACCTCGGGCGAGCAGTACTTC.

The chain links TRBV6-5 to TRBJ2-3; the match to TRBD1 covers 8 bases. The CDR3 runs to 16 residues. Losses at the gene ends were 2 bases for V and 4 bases for J; bases not matched to a gene: 8. Germline lookup yields CDR1 MNHEY and CDR2 SVGAGI. This chain's CDR3 is CASSYPDRVCADTQYF. The CDR3 nucleotides read TGTGCCAGCAGTTACCCGGACAGGGTATGCGCAGATACGCAGTATTTT.

The CDR3 coding sequence is TGTGCCAGCAGCTTATCTCTTTATCCTTCGGGGAGGACTGGCTACGAGCAGTACTTC. Residues: CASSLSLYPSGRTGYEQYF. The chain couples TRBV7-9 to TRBJ2-7; possibly TRBD2 for D (6 bases). From germline, CDR1 is SEHNR and CDR2 FQNEAQ (reference sequence). This CDR3 is 19 amino acids long. Deletions cut 2 bases from V and 3 bases from J, with 26 bases between. The full variable domain, completed using reference TRBV7-9 and TRBJ2-7, is DTGVSQNPRHKITKRGQNVTFRCDPISEHNRLYWYRQTLGQGPEFLTYFQNEAQLEKSRLLSDRFSAERPKGSFSTLEIQRTEQGDSAMYLCASSLSLYPSGRTGYEQYFGPGTRLTVT.

This clone was observed a handful of times. V usage is TRBV5-1 and J usage is TRBJ1-6; tentative D call: TRBD1 (5 bases). The V and J ends lost 0 bases and 5 bases respectively, with 15 bases between them. The germline gives CDR1 SGHRS, CDR2 YFSETQ. The CDR3 consists of 17 residues. The CDR3, as DNA: TGCGCCAGCAGCTTGGACGGGGGGACCTGGAATAATTCACCCCTCCACTTT. Translated: CASSLDGGTWNNSPLHF.

The chain uses TRBV11-1 and TRBJ2-3, with D perhaps TRBD2 (6 bases). This CDR3 spans 15 amino acids. CDR1 and CDR2 (germline): SGHAT, FQDESV (reference sequence). V was pared by 5 bases and J by 6 bases, with 18 bases between. This chain's CDR3 is CASSPGASGGDTQYF. The CDR3, as DNA: TGTGCCAGCAGCCCCGGAGCAAGCGGAGGGGATACGCAGTATTTT.

The chain links TRBV7-2 to TRBJ2-5; possibly TRBD1 for D (6 bases). The germline CDR1 and CDR2 sequences are SGHTA and FQGNSA. The length of the CDR3 is 14 residues. Trimming removed 1 base at V and 7 bases at J, with 13 bases between. This CDR3 is CASSLDGSGATQYF. The CDR3, as DNA: TGTGCCAGCAGCTTAGATGGGTCAGGGGCGACCCAGTACTTC.

This rearrangement joins TRBV19 to TRBJ2-1, with D perhaps being TRBD1 or TRBD2 (5 bases each). Looked up from germline, CDR1 is LNHDA and CDR2 is SQIVND (reference sequence). This CDR3 spans 14 amino acids. Trimming cost V 9 bases and J 6 bases, with 18 bases left between them. This CDR3 is CASRTGQSFNEQFF. The CDR3 region has the DNA TGTGCCAGCAGAACGGGGCAGTCATTCAATGAGCAGTTCTTC.

The V gene is TRBV11-2, the J gene TRBJ1-3; D gene uncertain. CDR1 and CDR2 from the germline V gene are SGHAT and FQNNGV. The V gene lost 4 bases and the J gene lost 0 bases, with 7 bases spanning the gap. The CDR3 has 14 amino acids. The CDR3 DNA is TGTGCCAGCAGCTGGGCGACCTCTGGAAACACCATATATTTT. It specifies CASSWATSGNTIYF.

V is TRBV28 and J is TRBJ1-3; D uncertain. Germline assignment: CDR1 MDHEN and CDR2 SYDVKM. This CDR3 is 13 amino acids long. V dropped 8 bases and J dropped 2 bases, with 10 bases sitting between them. CDR3 sequence: CASRPSTGNTIYF. The CDR3 DNA follows: TGTGCCAGCCGTCCTAGCACTGGAAACACCATATATTTT.

The CDR3 coding sequence is TGTGCCAGCAGCAGGCTACAGGGGGAGTCACCCCTCCACTTT. Its translation: CASSRLQGESPLHF. The chain uses TRBV9 and TRBJ1-6, with TRBD1 identical over 8 bases. Trimming cost V 4 bases and J 10 bases; bases outside gene matches: 7. The CDR3 runs to 14 residues. The germline CDR1 and CDR2 sequences are SGDLS and YYNGEE.

The chain couples TRBV19 to TRBJ1-1; tentative D call: TRBD1 (5 bases). The CDR3 totals 18 residues. The germline V gene encodes CDR1 LNHDA and CDR2 SQIVND (reference sequence). The germline V and J ends were trimmed by 4 bases and 0 bases, with 21 bases remaining between them. DNA of the CDR3: TGTGCCAGTAGTAGCCAGGGCGTACTTACGGCGATGAACACTGAAGCTTTCTTT. Its protein is CASSSQGVLTAMNTEAFF.

Judged by abundance, this clone is medium-sized. In DNA, the CDR3 is TGTGCCAGCAACCAGGGGTTACGGGACACTGAAGCTTTCTTT. Protein sequence: CASNQGLRDTEAFF. The chain couples TRBV5-4 to TRBJ1-1; D might be TRBD1 (6 bases). CDR3 length equals 14 residues. Trimming removed 6 bases from V and 3 bases from J, with 15 bases in between. CDR1 and CDR2 (germline): SGHNT, YYREEE (reference sequence).

This chain connects TRBV7-8 to TRBJ2-7; 7 positions agree with TRBD2. The CDR3 spans 15 residues. Losses at the gene ends were 5 bases for V and 2 bases for J; bases not matched to a gene: 9. Germline CDR1 SGHVS, CDR2 FQNEAQ. CDR3 DNA: TGTGCCAGCAGCCCAACCGGGACTACCACCTACGAGCAGTACTTC. Residues: CASSPTGTTTYEQYF.

The chain uses TRBV18 and TRBJ2-2; D might be TRBD1 (5 bases). This CDR3 spans 14 amino acids. Trimming took off 2 bases at V and 7 bases at J, with 11 bases between the two ends. CDR1 and CDR2 from the germline V gene are KGHSH and LQKENI. CDR3 amino acids: CASSPAAGNGELFF. The DNA for the CDR3 is TGTGCCAGCTCACCAGCAGCAGGGAACGGGGAGCTGTTTTTT.